This section outlines one TCR beta chain sequence together with its context. Its antigen target is currently unknown. No much larger clone exists at a distance of one base, and base qualities are not known. Receptor amplification or capture employed 5' RACE. Sequencing was carried out with an Illumina HiSeq 2500. The second PCR ran for about 7 to 11 cycles and used a J-beta primer mix along with a sample-barcoded 5' primer. Each TCR beta cDNA molecule received a unique molecular identifier from a template-switch 5' adaptor carrying 12 random nucleotides. At least 2.5 million CDR3-containing paired-end reads were obtained from each sample. First-strand cDNA synthesis was performed from all RNA using the Mint cDNA synthesis kit, with priming by a TRBC-specific oligonucleotide. All cDNA was treated with uracil-DNA glycosylase and then went through a first 18-cycle PCR with the universal primers M1SS and BC2_uni_R. On the study's bioinformatics: Each sample was normalized by randomly selecting 1 million high-quality reads, each carrying a distinct molecular identifier. Instead of being binned into consensus sequences, reads with shared molecular identifiers were discarded. MiTCR, with a Q25 quality threshold and the strictest error-elimination algorithm, was used for CDR3 identification, clonotype clustering and error correction. Lower-bound total TCR beta diversity was estimated with a nonparametric unseen species model using Euler transformation. TCRdb reprocessed the public reads (quality trimming at Q25 with fastp, clone calling with MiXCR) and kept in-frame beta chains. Every CDR3 protein is listed once, alongside the most common genes and DNA of its rows. TCRdb, not the original authors, processed these V and J calls. The table for this sample lists roughly 2 million distinct CDR3 sequences; about 50% of them were counted only once. The top ten clonotypes cover approximately 2.1% of the sample.

These data belong to a study of blood T cells in healthy people across ages (dated by TCRdb to about 2015). With respect to the entire study: In model experiments, template switching captured roughly one uniquely barcoded TCR beta cDNA molecule for every two T cells. The study measured age-related changes in TCR beta repertoire diversity using deep sequencing normalized with unique cDNA molecular identifiers. Using the same blood draw, the study looked at two additional independent replicas of 1 million unique cDNA reads for two donors, one aged 18 to 30 and the other aged 80 or older. To avoid experimental bias, donors of different ages were spread randomly across the sequencing lanes. The donors were split into four age groups: young (average 16 years), middle-aged (39), aged (more than 55) and long-lived (roughly 86). What the work shows at the level of the full study, not this receptor alone: Estimates of total diversity based on one million sequenced T cells were regarded as lower bounds and as underestimates. Because profiling used bulk unsorted PBMCs, naive and antigen-experienced compartments could not be compared conclusively. Compared with the aged group, the long-lived group had more naive CD4+ T cells, fewer expanded clones and increased TCR diversity, a pattern suggesting age selection. The CMV infection status of donors was not known, potentially confounding age-related changes in expanded clonotypes. As age increased, observed TCR beta diversity per million T cells dropped in a roughly linear way, and a significant reduction was already evident by age around 41. The percentage of naive T cells measured by flow cytometry correlated strongly with observed TCR beta diversity.

Including the terminal cysteine and phenylalanine, the CDR3 comprises 16 residues. Only the CDR3 portion is preserved as DNA: 48 bases, with reading frame beginning at the first base. The CDR1 and CDR2 encoded by the germline V gene are MDHEN and SYDVKM. Trimming takes 1 base off V and 2 bases off J; junction bases not matched to a gene: 3. The donors were roughly 39 Caucasian individuals from Russia, aged roughly 6 to 100 years, who were systemically healthy. Each donor gave 8 to 10 milliliters of peripheral blood, drawn into EDTA-treated Vacutainer tubes. Ficoll-Paque density-gradient centrifugation was used to isolate PBMCs, with at least 6 million obtained per sample. Trizol reagent was used to extract total RNA from the PBMCs, yielding at least 5.5 micrograms per sample. Naive CD45RAhigh/CD27high T cell percentages were measured by flow cytometry on a PBMC aliquot from every donor.

Sample: blood. The chain is assembled from TRBV28 and TRBJ2-7, with 12 bases in between that match TRBD2. The clonotype originates from a woman aged 40 to 50 in good health. The CDR3 loop reads CASSLSRTSGAYEQYF. The sequence in DNA is TGTGCCAGCAGTTTATCCCGGACTAGCGGGGCCTACGAGCAGTACTTC.